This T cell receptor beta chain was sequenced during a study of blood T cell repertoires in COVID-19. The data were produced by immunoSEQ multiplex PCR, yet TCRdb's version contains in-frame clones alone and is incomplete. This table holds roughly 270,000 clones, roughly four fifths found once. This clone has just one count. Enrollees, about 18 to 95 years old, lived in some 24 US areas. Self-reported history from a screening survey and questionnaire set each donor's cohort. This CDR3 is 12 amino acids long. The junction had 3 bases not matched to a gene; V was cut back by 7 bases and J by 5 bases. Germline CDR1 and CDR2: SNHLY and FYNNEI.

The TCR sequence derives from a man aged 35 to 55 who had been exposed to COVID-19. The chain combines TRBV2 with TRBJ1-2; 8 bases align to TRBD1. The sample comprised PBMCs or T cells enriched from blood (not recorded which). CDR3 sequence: CASKTGVYGYTF. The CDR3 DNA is TGTGCCAGCAAGACAGGGGTTTATGGCTACACCTTC.